The clone carrying this TCR beta chain came up many times. TCRdb called the 5' RACE reads again in MiXCR, with one record for every CDR3 protein. The data hold a few hundred thousand distinct CDR3 sequences, with roughly 4.3% observed a single time. The data are from a study of T cells after yellow fever vaccination. Trimming stripped 5 bases from V and 4 bases from J, with 12 bases between. This CDR3 is built from 13 residues. The germline V gene has CDR1 SGHRS and CDR2 YFSETQ. This rearrangement joins TRBV5-1 to TRBJ1-1; D gene ambiguous. The receptor comes from a man younger than 35 who received the YFV17D yellow fever vaccine. The sample here was PBMCs, taken 15 days after the yellow fever booster vaccination. Here the CDR3 reads CASSPTRSTEAFF. The CDR3 bases are TGCGCCAGCAGTCCTACCCGGAGCACTGAAGCTTTCTTT.